This T cell receptor beta chain is drawn from a study of shared clonotypes between healthy human individuals. Study overall: The study drew on two women and a few men aged 18 to 49 as donors.

Healthy adults negative for HIV, lacking recent acute infections or vaccinations, served as donors. CDR1 SGDLS and CDR2 YYNGEE come from the germline V gene. Germline trimming cut 3 bases from V and 6 bases from J; bases unmatched to any gene: 5. This CDR3 spans 15 amino acids. Study results and limitations: The study found roughly 5.3% of naive CD4 clonotypes shared across several donors. Naive subsets generally had larger estimated richness than memory subsets.

This clone was counted once. Its antigen remains unknown. This table comes from immunoSEQ multiplex PCR, and its TCRdb copy is limited to in-frame clones, with some not included. Altogether a few hundred thousand clones are present, 95% to 97% being singletons, with the ten largest covering around 0.32%. The V and J genes are TRBV9 and TRBJ2-3; 12 bases line up with TRBD2. This TCR came from a man younger than 45 in good health. Sequencing was performed on memory CD8+ T cells sorted from blood. Sample subset: CD45RO+ cells pooled with CCR7-negative TemRA cells. CDR3 region: CASSASGRAGDTQYF. The DNA of the CDR3 is TGTGCCAGCAGCGCTAGCGGGAGGGCCGGGGATACGCAGTATTTT.